This T cell receptor (beta chain) was sequenced during a study of T cell repertoires in cytomegalovirus infection. Turning to the study itself: An indication of both CMV infection and matching HLA type came from public TCR beta signatures. Study observations and caveats: The cumulative frequency of public TCR beta families identified carriers of CMV plus the relevant HLA.

TCRdb passed the reads through MiXCR, listing each CDR3 protein once. The sample lists fewer than 850,000 distinct CDR3 sequences, 25% to 30% seen once, with around 12% in the top ten. A note on this clonotype: What it binds is not known.

V lost 7 bases and J lost 5, with 13 bases in between. This CDR3 has 13 residues. Germline V CDR1 and CDR2: MNHEY, SVGAGI. Sequencing used cultured CD8+ T cells from PBMCs, obtained from culture after CMV antigen stimulation. This clonotype was sampled from a human donor in good health (CMV status not recorded). Some clones in this sample may be carry-over from other donors' samples. This chain uses TRBV6-5 with TRBJ2-3; D is possibly TRBD1 (7 bases). In nucleotides, the CDR3 is TGTGCCAGCATCGGGCAGGGGGGAGATACGCAGTATTTT. Its translation: CASIGQGGDTQYF.